A selection of T cell receptor beta chains follows, all from one sample in a study of beta chain features in type 1 diabetes. Sequencing used immunoSEQ multiplex PCR; TCRdb keeps in-frame clones, though not all of them. The sample shows roughly 300,000 clones, approximately 9.9% of them seen only once. Input material: central memory CD4+ T cells from blood. The source is a man aged 25-45 years with type 1 diabetes. CDR3s leave out the opening cysteine and the closing phenylalanine or tryptophan.

>TRBJ2-2|14|TRBV6-5
ASSYPSLLKTGELF
>TRBJ2-6|17|TRBV4-3
ASSQSLGGLRPGANVLT
>TRBJ1-2|10|TRBV28
ASIQGQRGYT
>TRBJ1-3|11|TRBV30
AWTTGEGNTIY
>TRBJ2-5|11|TRBV7-2
ASSLRGGETQY
>TRBJ2-3|15|TRBV4-3
ASSHSLAGAGTDTQY
>TRBJ2-2|12|TRBV2
ASTPGGSAGELF
>TRBJ1-4|12|TRBV7-2
ASSQGQGNEKLF
>TRBJ2-7|11|TRBV15
ATSRDRAREQY
>TRBJ2-3|13|TRBV7-2
ASSRPGTGTDTQY
>TRBJ1-6|12|TRBV19
ASNKSPGESPLH
>TRBJ2-3|14|TRBV5-1
ASSFSLAGTRDTQY
>TRBJ1-1|10|TRBV6-5
ATRKRNTEAF
>TRBJ2-6|15|TRBV11-3
ASSPPTGSSGANVLT
>TRBJ1-1|15|TRBV21-1
ASSNDSRGGSNTEAF
>TRBJ2-1|12|TRBV19
ASSPQGLLNEQF
>TRBJ1-5|11|TRBV5-1
ASSLGSNQPQH
>TRBJ2-5|16|TRBV28
ASSRTGTSGGYQETQY
>TRBJ2-1|14|TRBV19
ASSPQTGQPYNEQF
>TRBJ1-1|15|TRBV11-2
ASSPGVLTGVNTEAF
>TRBJ2-2|12|TRBV2
ASRGTGNTGELF
>TRBJ1-1|14|TRBV7-6
ASSLNPDSPNTEAF
>TRBJ1-1|12|TRBV10-3
AISDLGGGTEAF